One sample yielded the 4 T cell receptor beta chains listed below, sequenced in a study of Graves' ophthalmopathy and Graves' hyperthyroidism. RNA transcripts yielded amplified TCR beta CDR3 regions. A first-round RT-PCR used HTBI primers, followed by a second-round multiplex PCR. Using its own MiXCR run on the multiplex PCR reads, TCRdb lists one record per CDR3 protein. Seen here are fewer than 400,000 distinct CDR3 sequences, 18% observed once, and the top ten hold roughly 1.5%. Source material: peripheral blood. All receptors come from a woman aged 18 to 35 with Graves' ophthalmopathy.

This clonotype was observed many times. This chain uses TRBV2 with TRBJ1-5; a possible D gene is TRBD1 (5 bases). Trimming took off 3 bases at V and 5 bases at J, with 8 bases between the two ends. CDR3 length: 13 amino acids. Germline V gene data show CDR1 as SNHLY and CDR2 as FYNNEI. CDR3 DNA: TGTGCCAGCAGTGAGTCGACAGATCAGCCCCAGCATTTT. It is translated as CASSESTDQPQHF.

This clonotype was found many times. The chain recombines TRBV6-2 or TRBV6-3 with TRBJ2-6; 9 bases map to TRBD1. Germline lookup yields CDR1 MNHEY and CDR2 SVGEGT. With V trimmed by 5 bases and J by 4 bases, 9 bases remained unmatched. This CDR3 has 17 amino acids. CDR3: CASSRQGGFIGANVLTF. DNA for the CDR3: TGTGCCAGCAGTCGACAGGGGGGATTCATAGGGGCCAACGTCCTGACTTTC.

The sample holds many counts of this clonotype. The V call is TRBV6-1, the J call TRBJ2-5, with a weak D call TRBD2 (6 bases). The CDR3 contains 14 residues. V was cut by 1 base and J by 6 bases, with 12 bases left in between. Looked up from germline, CDR1 is MNHNS and CDR2 is SASEGT. CDR3 region: CASSEEVRGKTQYF. The CDR3 DNA sequence: TGTGCCAGCAGTGAAGAAGTCCGCGGGAAGACCCAGTACTTC.

Many counts were recorded for this clonotype. The V call is TRBV11-2, the J call TRBJ2-2; the D gene is possibly TRBD1 (7 bases). Trimming left V 5 bases short and J 0 bases short, with 10 bases between. The CDR3 is 15 residues long. CDR1 is SGHAT, CDR2 FQNNGV, per germline. The CDR3 nucleotides are TGTGCCAGCAGCGCGGGACAGCCGAACACCGGGGAGCTGTTTTTT. Encoded protein: CASSAGQPNTGELFF.